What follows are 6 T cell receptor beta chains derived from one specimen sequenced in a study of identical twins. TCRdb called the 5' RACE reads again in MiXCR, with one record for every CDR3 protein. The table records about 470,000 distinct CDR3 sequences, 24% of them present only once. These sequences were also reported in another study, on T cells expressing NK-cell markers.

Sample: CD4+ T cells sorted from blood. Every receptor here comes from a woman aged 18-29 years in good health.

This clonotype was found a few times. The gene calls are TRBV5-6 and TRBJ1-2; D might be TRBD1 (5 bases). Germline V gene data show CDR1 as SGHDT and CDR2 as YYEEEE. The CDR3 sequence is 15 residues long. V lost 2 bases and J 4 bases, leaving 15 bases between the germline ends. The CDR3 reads CASSLRAGITYGYTF. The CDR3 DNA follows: TGTGCCAGCAGCTTACGGGCAGGGATTACCTATGGCTACACCTTC. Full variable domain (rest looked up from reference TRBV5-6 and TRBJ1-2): DAGVTQSPTHLIKTRGQQVTLRCSPKSGHDTVSWYQQALGQGPQFIFQYYEEEERQRGNFPDRFSGHQFPNYSSELNVNALLLGDSALYLCASSLRAGITYGYTFGSGTRLTVV.

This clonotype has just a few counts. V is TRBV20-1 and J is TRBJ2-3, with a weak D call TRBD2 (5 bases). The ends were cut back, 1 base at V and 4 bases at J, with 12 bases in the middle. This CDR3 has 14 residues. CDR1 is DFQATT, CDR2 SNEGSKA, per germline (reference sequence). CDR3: CSARGYGNPDTQYF. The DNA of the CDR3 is TGCAGTGCTAGAGGCTACGGGAACCCAGATACGCAGTATTTT.

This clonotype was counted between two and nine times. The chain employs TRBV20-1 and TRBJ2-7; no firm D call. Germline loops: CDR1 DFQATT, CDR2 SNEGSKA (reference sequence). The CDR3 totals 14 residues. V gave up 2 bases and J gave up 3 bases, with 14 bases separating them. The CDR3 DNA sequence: TGCAGTGCTAGACATCCCCAACTTAGCTACGAGCAGTACTTC. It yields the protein CSARHPQLSYEQYF.

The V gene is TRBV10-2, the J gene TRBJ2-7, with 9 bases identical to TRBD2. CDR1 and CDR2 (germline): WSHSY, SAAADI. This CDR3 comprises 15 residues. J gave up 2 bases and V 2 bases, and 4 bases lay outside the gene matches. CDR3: CASSEPPSGAYEQYF. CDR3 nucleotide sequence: TGCGCCAGCAGTGAGCCTCCTAGCGGGGCCTACGAGCAGTACTTC.

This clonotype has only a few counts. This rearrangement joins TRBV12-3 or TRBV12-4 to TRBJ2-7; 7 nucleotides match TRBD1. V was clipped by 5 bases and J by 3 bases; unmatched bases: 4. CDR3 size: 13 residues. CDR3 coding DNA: TGTGCCAGCAGTGTCGACAGGGTCTACGAGCAGTACTTC. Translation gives CASSVDRVYEQYF.

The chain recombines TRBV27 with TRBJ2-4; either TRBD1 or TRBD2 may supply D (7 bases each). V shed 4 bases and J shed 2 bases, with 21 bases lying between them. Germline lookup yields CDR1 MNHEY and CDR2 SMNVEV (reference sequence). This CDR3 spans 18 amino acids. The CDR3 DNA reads TGTGCCAGCAGTTCCTACAGGGGTAGCGGGTATACCAAAAACATTCAGTACTTC. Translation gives CASSSYRGSGYTKNIQYF.